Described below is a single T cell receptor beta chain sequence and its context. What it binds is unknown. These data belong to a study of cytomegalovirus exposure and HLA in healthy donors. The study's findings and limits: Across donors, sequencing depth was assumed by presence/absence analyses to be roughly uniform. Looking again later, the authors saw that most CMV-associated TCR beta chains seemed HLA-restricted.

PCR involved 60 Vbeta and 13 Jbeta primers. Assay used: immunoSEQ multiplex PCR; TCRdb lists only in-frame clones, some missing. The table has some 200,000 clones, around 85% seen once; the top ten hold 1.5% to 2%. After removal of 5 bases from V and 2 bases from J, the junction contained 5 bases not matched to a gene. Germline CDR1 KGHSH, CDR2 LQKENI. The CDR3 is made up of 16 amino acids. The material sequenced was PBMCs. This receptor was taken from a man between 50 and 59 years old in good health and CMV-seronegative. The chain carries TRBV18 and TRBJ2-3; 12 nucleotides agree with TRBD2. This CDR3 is CASSSGLAGSTDTQYF. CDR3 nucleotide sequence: TGTGCCAGCTCATCGGGACTAGCGGGTTCCACAGATACGCAGTATTTT.